One and the same sample provided the 27 T cell receptor beta chains below, sequenced in a study of blood T cell repertoires in COVID-19. Sequencing used immunoSEQ multiplex PCR; TCRdb keeps in-frame clones, though not all of them. This table holds over 120,000 clones, more than 80% found once. Sequencing was done on a sample of peripheral blood. These receptors were taken from a human donor in a cohort sampled during active COVID-19.

The CDR3 loop reads CSVAFGANYGYTF. The CDR3, as DNA: TGCAGCGTTGCTTTCGGAGCTAACTATGGCTACACCTTC. The chain links TRBV29-1 to TRBJ1-2; D not certain. Germline loops: CDR1 SQVTM, CDR2 ANQGSEA. CDR3 length: 13 amino acids. V lost 4 bases and J lost 0, with 9 bases in between.

The V call is TRBV6-2 or TRBV6-3, the J call TRBJ2-1; TRBD1 is a possible D gene (6 bases). V gave up 6 bases and J gave up 8 bases, with 26 bases separating them. The CDR3 has 17 residues. Germline-derived CDR1 and CDR2 are MNHEY and SVGEGT. CDR3 amino acids: CASSPGRDTGSGHEQFF. In DNA, the CDR3 is TGTGCCAGCAGCCCTGGCCGGGACACCGGAAGTGGTCATGAGCAGTTCTTC.

The chain links TRBV28 to TRBJ1-1, with 8 bases aligning to TRBD1. Germline V lookup: CDR1 MDHEN, CDR2 SYDVKM. CDR3 length: 16 residues. The V segment lost 7 bases and the J segment 4 bases; nucleotides outside the gene matches: 14. The CDR3 region has the DNA TGTGCCAGCACCTTCACCTCCAGGGGGCTAAGCACTGAAGCTTTCTTT. It specifies CASTFTSRGLSTEAFF.

The chain recombines TRBV4-1 with TRBJ2-4; the match to TRBD2 covers 7 bases. Trimming at V came to 0 bases and at J to 4 bases, leaving 12 bases not matched to a gene. The CDR3 extends over 18 amino acids. Germline assignment: CDR1 MGHRA and CDR2 YSYEKL. CDR3 sequence reads: CASSQDPHREEKKNIQYF. In DNA, the CDR3 is TGCGCCAGCAGCCAAGATCCTCACCGGGAGGAGAAGAAAAACATTCAGTACTTC.

The chain is built from TRBV5-4 and TRBJ2-2, with 7 bases identical to TRBD1. Germline loops: CDR1 SGHNT, CDR2 YYREEE (reference sequence). The CDR3 totals 14 residues. Unmatched junction bases numbered 5, after V lost 3 bases and J lost 6 bases. CDR3 amino acids: CASSSKGAAGELFF. CDR3 nucleotide sequence: TGTGCCAGCAGCTCCAAGGGGGCGGCCGGGGAGCTGTTTTTT. Complete variable domain (other parts from reference TRBV5-4 and TRBJ2-2): ETGVTQSPTHLIKTRGQQVTLRCSSQSGHNTVSWYQQALGQGPQFIFQYYREEENGRGNFPPRFSGLQFPNYSSELNVNALELDDSALYLCASSSKGAAGELFFGEGSRLTVL.

As concerns this clone: One end of the junction is discordant with germline, which a read error may explain. The chain is built from TRBV6-1 and TRBJ1-1; weak D call: TRBD1 (6 bases). The CDR3 sequence is 13 residues long. CDR1 and CDR2 from the germline V gene are MNHNS and SASEGT. The CDR3: CASSERGDTDAFF. The DNA for the CDR3 is TGTGCCAGCAGTGAACGGGGGGACACTGACGCTTTCTTT.

The chain couples TRBV15 to TRBJ1-1, with TRBD1 identical over 9 bases. The V and J ends lost 0 bases and 2 bases, in that order; junction bases with no gene match: 10. The germline CDR1 and CDR2 sequences are LNHNV and YYDKDF (reference sequence). This CDR3 spans 18 amino acids. The CDR3 protein is CATSRDPTGGQGNTEAFF. CDR3 DNA sequence: TGTGCCACCAGCAGAGATCCCACGGGGGGACAGGGAAACACTGAAGCTTTCTTT.

Only one count was recorded for this clone. This chain joins TRBV29-1 and TRBJ1-1, with 7 bases lining up with TRBD1. Unmatched junction bases numbered 8, after V lost 7 bases and J lost 0 bases. The V gene's germline CDR1 is SQVTM and CDR2 ANQGSEA. The CDR3 consists of 14 residues. The CDR3 is CSGGTASLNTEAFF. The CDR3 DNA reads TGCAGCGGAGGGACAGCATCTTTGAACACTGAAGCTTTCTTT.

The chain uses TRBV2 and TRBJ2-1; TRBD2 matches 9 bases. This CDR3 contains 15 residues. Germline V gene sequence: CDR1 SNHLY, CDR2 FYNNEI. Trimming took 7 bases from V and 8 from J; bases not matched to a gene: 12. CDR3 bases: TGTGCCAGCATCGGTCTAGCGGGAAGTCAAGATGAGCAGTTCTTC. Translating gives CASIGLAGSQDEQFF.

The rearrangement links TRBV7-9 to TRBJ2-1; weak D call: TRBD2 (6 bases). Germline lookup yields CDR1 SEHNR and CDR2 FQNEAQ (reference sequence). The CDR3 covers 16 residues. V was clipped by 3 bases and J by 9 bases, with 21 bases between them. The CDR3 region has the DNA TGTGCCAGCAGCTTGGGCCTGGAGGGGCCGCGGGCTGAGCAGTTCTTC. Its protein is CASSLGLEGPRAEQFF.

This clone has just one count. This chain connects TRBV7-9 to TRBJ2-5; D is uncertain. CDR1 is SEHNR, CDR2 FQNEAQ, per germline (reference sequence). The length of the CDR3 is 13 residues. Trimming removed 2 bases from V and 5 bases from J, with 9 bases in between. The CDR3 is CASSLSAGETQYF. DNA of the CDR3: TGTGCCAGCAGCTTAAGTGCCGGGGAGACCCAGTACTTC.

This clone was recorded only once. The chain recombines TRBV11-2 with TRBJ2-3; D is unresolved. The CDR3 runs to 13 residues. In germline, CDR1 is SGHAT, CDR2 FQNNGV. Trimming shortened V by 6 bases and J by 1 base, and 8 bases separated the two germline ends. The CDR3 sequence: CASSPGRTDTQYF. CDR3 DNA: TGTGCCAGCAGTCCCGGTCGCACAGATACGCAGTATTTT.

In its sample, this clone was seen once. The chain combines TRBV25-1 with TRBJ1-2, with 8 positions matching TRBD1. Trimming took 8 bases from V and 4 from J; bases not matched to a gene: 6. The germline V gene encodes CDR1 MGHDK and CDR2 SYGVNS. The CDR3 extends over 13 amino acids. CDR3 in DNA: TGTGCCAGCCACAGGGGGGACAGCTATGGCTACACCTTC. This encodes CASHRGDSYGYTF.

The chain has TRBV7-9 and TRBJ2-5; maybe TRBD2 (6 bases). V was clipped by 5 bases and J by 2 bases, with 12 bases between them. The CDR3 consists of 14 residues. CDR1 SEHNR and CDR2 FQNEAQ come from the germline V gene (reference sequence). This CDR3 reads CASSPRDFQETQYF. The DNA of the CDR3 is TGTGCCAGCAGCCCTCGGGACTTTCAAGAGACCCAGTACTTC.

The chain uses TRBV7-9 and TRBJ1-1, with 7 bases that match TRBD1. The trim removed 5 bases at V and 10 bases at J, leaving 13 bases unmatched. This CDR3 is 14 amino acids long. Germline CDR1 SEHNR, CDR2 FQNEAQ (reference sequence). CDR3 in DNA: TGTGCCAGCAGCCCTCTACAGGGGCCGCCTCGAGCTTTCTTT. It codes for CASSPLQGPPRAFF.

Within the sample, this clone is medium-sized. In DNA, the CDR3 is TGCGCCAGCAGTGAGCCTTATATAGGGGGAGATAATCAGCCCCAGCATTTT. Residues: CASSEPYIGGDNQPQHF. This rearrangement joins TRBV10-1 to TRBJ1-5; the D gene is possibly TRBD1 (6 bases). The CDR3 spans 17 residues. Trimming pared 2 bases from V and 4 bases from J, leaving 18 bases between. Per the germline V gene, CDR1 is WNHNN and CDR2 is SYGVQD (reference sequence).

This chain connects TRBV5-4 to TRBJ1-1; the match to TRBD1 covers 7 bases. V was pared by 5 bases and J by 3 bases, with 13 bases of the junction left unmatched. There are 16 residues in the CDR3. Germline values: CDR1 SGHNT, CDR2 YYREEE (reference sequence). The CDR3 DNA is TGTGCCAGCAGTTTAGGTAACAGGGGCTCGGACACTGAAGCTTTCTTT. It encodes CASSLGNRGSDTEAFF.

The rearrangement uses TRBV5-1 and TRBJ1-2; 8 bases fit TRBD1. V gave up 4 bases and J gave up 0 bases; unmatched junction bases: 5. Looked up from germline, CDR1 is SGHRS and CDR2 is YFSETQ. This CDR3 has 15 amino acids. The CDR3 DNA sequence: TGCGCCAGCAGCCGGGGACAGGCGTCTAACTATGGCTACACCTTC. Its protein is CASSRGQASNYGYTF. The full variable domain, rest sourced from reference TRBV5-1 and TRBJ1-2, is KAGVTQTPRYLIKTRGQQVTLSCSPISGHRSVSWYQQTPGQGLQFLFEYFSETQRNKGNFPGRFSGRQFSNSRSEMNVSTLELGDSALYLCASSRGQASNYGYTFGSGTRLTVV.

The V and J genes are TRBV3-1 (or the pseudogene TRBV3-2) and TRBJ1-6, with D tentatively TRBD1 (5 bases). V was shortened by 4 bases and J by 8 bases, with 12 bases between the two germline ends. Per the germline V gene, CDR1 is LGHDT and CDR2 is YNNKEL (reference sequence). The CDR3 sequence is 14 residues long. The CDR3 nucleotides are TGTGCCAGCAGCCCAGACAGCGAGTATTCACCCCTCCACTTT. This encodes CASSPDSEYSPLHF.

The V and J genes are TRBV28 and TRBJ1-5, with a weak D call TRBD1 (5 bases). The CDR3 is made up of 13 amino acids. Looked up from germline, CDR1 is MDHEN and CDR2 is SYDVKM. Trimming left V 8 bases short and J 3 bases short, with 11 bases between. DNA for the CDR3: TGTGCCAGCGAAGACAGCCTCAATCAGCCCCAGCATTTT. Its translation: CASEDSLNQPQHF.

The CDR3 protein is CASSNEGEYQPQHF. The CDR3 DNA follows: TGTGCCAGCAGTAACGAGGGAGAGTATCAGCCCCAGCATTTT. The rearrangement uses TRBV6-7 and TRBJ1-5, with D uncertain. TRBV6-7 is labeled an ORF, and its function is uncertain. V lost 5 bases and J lost 5, with 13 bases in between. The CDR3 runs 14 residues.

The chain joins TRBV27 to TRBJ2-6; 9 positions match TRBD1. CDR3 length: 17 residues. The J segment lost 2 bases and the V segment lost 6 bases, leaving 8 bases of the junction unmatched. CDR1 and CDR2 from the germline V gene are MNHEY and SMNVEV (reference sequence). As DNA, the CDR3 is TGTGCCAGCAGCCTACAGGGGGCGGTAGCTGGGGCCAACGTCCTGACTTTC. Its translation is CASSLQGAVAGANVLTF. Full variable domain (outside the CDR3, taken from reference TRBV27 and TRBJ2-6): EAQVTQNPRYLITVTGKKLTVTCSQNMNHEYMSWYRQDPGLGLRQIYYSMNVEVTDKGDVPEGYKVSRKEKRNFPLILESPSPNQTSLYFCASSLQGAVAGANVLTFGAGSRLTVL.

This clone was seen just once. The V call is TRBV28, the J call TRBJ2-7; D call uncertain. The germline V and J ends were trimmed by 5 bases and 0 bases, with 14 bases remaining between them. Germline lookup yields CDR1 MDHEN and CDR2 SYDVKM. The CDR3 sequence is 15 residues long. The CDR3 is CASSPPLESSYEQYF. The CDR3, as DNA: TGTGCCAGCAGTCCTCCCCTTGAGAGCTCCTACGAGCAGTACTTC.

A single count supports this clone. The J gene is TRBJ2-5, the V gene TRBV3-1 (or the pseudogene TRBV3-2), with a tentative D call TRBD2 (5 bases). The CDR3 is 14 residues long. Germline V gene sequence: CDR1 LGHDT, CDR2 YNNKEL (reference sequence). Trimming shortened V by 4 bases and J by 3 bases, and 12 bases separated the two germline ends. CDR3 sequence (DNA): TGTGCCAGCAGCCCTTGGGAGAGAAAAGAGACCCAGTACTTC. As protein: CASSPWERKETQYF.

This clone appeared a single time. V gene TRBV28 combines with J gene TRBJ2-1; TRBD1 matches at 9 bases. This CDR3 spans 16 amino acids. The V segment lost 0 bases and the J segment 6 bases; nucleotides outside the gene matches: 6. Germline values: CDR1 MDHEN, CDR2 SYDVKM. CDR3 residues: CASSLWGGTGSNEQFF. CDR3 sequence (DNA): TGTGCCAGCAGTTTATGGGGCGGGACAGGGTCCAATGAGCAGTTCTTC.

Remarks on this clone: One end of the junction is discordant with germline, which a read error may explain. V and J are TRBV24-1 and TRBJ2-1, with 7 positions matching TRBD1. This CDR3 is built from 13 residues. CDR1 and CDR2 (germline): KGHDR, SFDVKD. As DNA, the CDR3 is TGTGCCGCCACAGGGGCCCCCTATAATGAGCAGTTCTTC. Its protein product is CAATGAPYNEQFF.

The V and J genes are TRBV29-1 and TRBJ1-1, with no clear D. The V and J ends lost 5 bases and 1 base respectively, with 8 bases between them. The CDR3 loop spans 12 amino acids. Per germline, CDR1 SQVTM and CDR2 ANQGSEA. CDR3: CSVPGPNTEAFF. In DNA form, the CDR3 reads TGCAGCGTTCCTGGGCCGAACACTGAAGCTTTCTTT.